This T cell receptor beta chain was recorded in a study of PD-1 blockade in classical Hodgkin lymphoma. Notes on the study in general: Complete responders' diversity at baseline resembled that of newly diagnosed patients.

Profiled with immunoSEQ multiplex PCR; TCRdb holds only in-frame clones, not every one. This table has 75,000 to 100,000 clones, roughly 79% appearing once. Each patient's relapse followed autologous stem cell transplantation, and brentuximab vedotin exposure varied. Classification of best responses gave complete response, partial response or progressive disease. Note on this clone: The antigen is undetermined.

V was pared by 3 bases and J by 7 bases, with 15 bases of the junction left unmatched. The CDR3 sequence is 19 residues long. CDR1 MGHRA and CDR2 YSYEKL come from the germline V gene. The clonotype originates from a human donor with classical Hodgkin lymphoma. This material consisted of peripheral blood mononuclear cells (PBMCs), taken before the second cycle of nivolumab. The rearrangement uses TRBV4-1 and TRBJ2-1; 13 bases fit TRBD2. The CDR3 region is CASSQIRLRTSGRRNEQFF. CDR3 bases: TGCGCCAGCAGCCAGATTCGCCTTAGGACTAGCGGGAGAAGAAATGAGCAGTTCTTC.